This TCR beta chain originates from a study of T cell responses to AZD1222 COVID-19 vaccine. Points from the study as a whole: There were vaccine-associated CD4 TCRs across spike, dominant at 160-218 and 743-854. Clonal diversity was possibly underestimated, and the donors were mostly white British, with more females. Scientists sampled the repertoires only once the peak T cell response had passed.

The assay was immunoSEQ multiplex PCR, and TCRdb's table has in-frame clones only and misses some. The sample has roughly 79,000 clones; 90% to 95% are singletons. The CDR3 is 13 amino acids. From germline, CDR1 is SQVTM and CDR2 ANQGSEA. V trimming: 6 bases; J trimming: 2 bases; junction bases outside the gene matches: 3. As for this clone: No antigen is known for it.

The sample was peripheral blood, taken on day 0 of MenACWY control vaccination. The sequence was obtained from an adult in good health. The chain employs TRBV29-1 and TRBJ2-5, with 10 positions matching TRBD2. The CDR3 sequence: CSVLSGGQETQYF. CDR3 DNA: TGCAGCGTGCTTAGCGGGGGGCAAGAGACCCAGTACTTC.